Included here is one T cell receptor (beta chain) sequence, with context. Only in-frame clones appear in the TCRdb table, and some are missing; sequencing was by immunoSEQ multiplex PCR. This sample has under 250,000 clones; about nine tenths occur once, and the top ten carry more than 0.85%. V was clipped by 5 bases and J by 2 bases; unmatched bases: 21. Germline CDR1 and CDR2: GTSNPN and SVGIG (reference sequence). The CDR3 is made up of 20 amino acids. This sample was taken from a study of cytomegalovirus exposure and HLA in healthy donors. This clonotype was obtained from a woman younger than 30 in good health and CMV-seronegative. Sequencing was performed on PBMCs. The rearrangement links TRBV30 to TRBJ1-5; 10 bases fit TRBD1. The CDR3 DNA reads TGTGCCTGGCTTCTCCCAGGGGGACAGGGGCAGGATTTTGGCAATCAGCCCCAGCATTTT. It encodes CAWLLPGGQGQDFGNQPQHF. The variable domain in full, completed from reference TRBV30 and TRBJ1-5, reads SQTIHQWPATLVQPVGSPLSLECTVEGTSNPNLYWYRQAAGRGLQLLFYSVGIGQISSEVPQNLSASRPQDRQFILSSKKLLLSDSGFYLCAWLLPGGQGQDFGNQPQHFGDGTRLSIL.